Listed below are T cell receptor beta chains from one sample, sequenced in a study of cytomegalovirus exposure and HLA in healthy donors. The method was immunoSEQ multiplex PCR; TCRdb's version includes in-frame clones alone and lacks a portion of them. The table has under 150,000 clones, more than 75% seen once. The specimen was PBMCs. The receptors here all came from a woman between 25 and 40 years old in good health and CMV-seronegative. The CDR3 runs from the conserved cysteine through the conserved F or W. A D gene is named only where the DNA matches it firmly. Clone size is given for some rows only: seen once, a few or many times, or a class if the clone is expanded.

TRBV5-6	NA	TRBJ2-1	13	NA	TGTGCCAGCAGCCCCGTTCAGTACAATGAGCAGTTCTTC	CASSPVQYNEQFF
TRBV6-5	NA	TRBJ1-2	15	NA	TGTGCCAGCAGTTACTCGGCGGGCGCCGGCTATGGCTACACCTTC	CASSYSAGAGYGYTF
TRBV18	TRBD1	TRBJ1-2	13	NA	TGTGCCAGCTCACCAGGACAGGCGTATGGCTACACCTTC	CASSPGQAYGYTF
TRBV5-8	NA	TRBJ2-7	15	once	TGTGCCAGCAGCTTGGGGGCAGGCGATACCTACGAGCAGTACTTC	CASSLGAGDTYEQYF
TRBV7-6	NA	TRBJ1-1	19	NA	TGTGCCAGCAGCTTAGGAGCTGGGGCAGGGAATCTCATGAACACTGAAGCTTTCTTT	CASSLGAGAGNLMNTEAFF
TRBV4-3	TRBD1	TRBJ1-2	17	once	TGCGCCAGCAGCCAAACCTCGGGACAGGGATACAACTATGGCTACACCTTC	CASSQTSGQGYNYGYTF
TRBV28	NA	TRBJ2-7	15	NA	TGTGCCAGCAGTCCCTTGAGCTGGGGGCAGGACGAGCAGTACTTC	CASSPLSWGQDEQYF
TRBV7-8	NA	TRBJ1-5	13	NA	TGTGCCAGCACGGTTCGGGGCAATCAGCCCCAGCATTTT	CASTVRGNQPQHF
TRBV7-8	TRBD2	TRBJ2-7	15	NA	TGTGCCAGCAGCTATGGACTAGCGACTACCTACGAGCAGTACTTC	CASSYGLATTYEQYF
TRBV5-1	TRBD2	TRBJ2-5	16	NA	TGCGCCAGCAGCTTGGTTGCGGCGGGGGGCCAAGAGACCCAGTACTTC	CASSLVAAGGQETQYF
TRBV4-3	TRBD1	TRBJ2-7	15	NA	TGCGCCAGCAGCCAAGCCAGCCAGGGGGCGTCCGAGCAGTACTTC	CASSQASQGASEQYF
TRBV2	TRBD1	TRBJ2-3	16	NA	TGTGCCAGCAGTTACCGGGACAGACTAAGCACAGATACGCAGTATTTT	CASSYRDRLSTDTQYF
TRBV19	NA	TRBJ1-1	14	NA	TGTGCCACCGAGTCCCGGGGGGCGAACACTGAAGCTTTCTTT	CATESRGANTEAFF
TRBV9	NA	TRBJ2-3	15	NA	TGTGCCAGCAGCGTAGTCGGGGGATACACAGATACGCAGTATTTT	CASSVVGGYTDTQYF
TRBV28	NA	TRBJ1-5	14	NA	TGTGCCTTTTCAGGGGCGGGTGAGGGTTCGCCCCAGCATTTT	CAFSGAGEGSPQHF
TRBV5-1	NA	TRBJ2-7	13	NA	TGCGCCAGCAGCCCCTATAGTGCGAACGAGCAGTACTTC	CASSPYSANEQYF
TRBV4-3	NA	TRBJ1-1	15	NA	TGCGCCAGCAGCCAAGATCTAGGGCCGGGGACTGAAGCTTTCTTT	CASSQDLGPGTEAFF
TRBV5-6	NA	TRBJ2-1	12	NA	TGTGCCAGCAGCTTCACGGGCAATGAGCAGTTCTTC	CASSFTGNEQFF
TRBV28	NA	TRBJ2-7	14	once	TGTGCCAGCAGTCCCGGGACTGCACCAGACGAGCAGTACTTC	CASSPGTAPDEQYF
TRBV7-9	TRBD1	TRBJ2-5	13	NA	TGTGCCAGCAGCTATAGGACAGGGAGGATCCAGTACTTC	CASSYRTGRIQYF
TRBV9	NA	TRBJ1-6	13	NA	TGTGCCAGCAGCGTTTCCCCGAGGTCGGACCTCCACTTT	CASSVSPRSDLHF
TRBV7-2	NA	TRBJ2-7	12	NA	TGTGCCAGCAGCTTACAGGGAACCGAGCAGTACTTC	CASSLQGTEQYF
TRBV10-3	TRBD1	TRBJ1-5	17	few	TGTGCCATCAGCCCGGACAGGGGTGTTGGGAGCAATCAGCCCCAGCATTTT	CAISPDRGVGSNQPQHF
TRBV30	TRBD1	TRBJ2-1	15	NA	TGTGCCTGGACCCCGCCCGTGGGCAGGGGGAATGAGCAGTTCTTC	CAWTPPVGRGNEQFF
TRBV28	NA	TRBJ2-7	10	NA	TGTGCCACTAAGAGGGACGAGCAGTACTTC	CATKRDEQYF
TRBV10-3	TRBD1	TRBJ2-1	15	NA	TGTGCCATCAGGCTGAGTAGGGACAGTAACAATGAGCAGTTCTTC	CAIRLSRDSNNEQFF
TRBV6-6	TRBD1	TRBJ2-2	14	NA	TGTGCCAGCAACAGGGGGCCGAACACCGGGGAGCTGTTTTTT	CASNRGPNTGELFF
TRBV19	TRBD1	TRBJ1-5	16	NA	TGTGCCAGTAGTACCGGGGACAGGGGGTGGAATCAGCCCCAGCATTTT	CASSTGDRGWNQPQHF
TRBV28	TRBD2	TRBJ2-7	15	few	TGTGCCAGCAGGCAAACTAGCGGGAGAATGTACGAGCAGTACTTC	CASRQTSGRMYEQYF
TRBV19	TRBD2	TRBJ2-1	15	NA	TGTGCCACCCGGGGGAGGGCGAGGTCCTACAATGAGCAGTTCTTC	CATRGRARSYNEQFF
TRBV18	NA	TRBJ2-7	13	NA	TGTGCCAGCTCACCACGGCCTAGCGACGAGCAGTACTTC	CASSPRPSDEQYF
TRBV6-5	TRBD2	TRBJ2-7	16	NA	TGTGCCAGCAGTTACACTAGACTAGCGGGGTTCTACGAGCAGTACTTC	CASSYTRLAGFYEQYF
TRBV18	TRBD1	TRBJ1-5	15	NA	TGTGCCAGCTCACCAGGACAGGGAACCCATCAGCCCCAGCATTTT	CASSPGQGTHQPQHF
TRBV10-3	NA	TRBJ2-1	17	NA	TGTGCCATCAGTGGGACTATATCCGACAGGGCCTACAATGAGCAGTTCTTC	CAISGTISDRAYNEQFF
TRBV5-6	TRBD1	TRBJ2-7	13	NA	TGTGCCAGCAGCCGGGACAGGGTCTACGAGCAGTACTTC	CASSRDRVYEQYF
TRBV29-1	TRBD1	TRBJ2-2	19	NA	TGCAGCGTTTATATACCACGGTTTAGTCGGACAGGCAGTACCGGGGAGCTGTTTTTT	CSVYIPRFSRTGSTGELFF
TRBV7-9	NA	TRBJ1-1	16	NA	TGTGCCAGCAGGGATAAGTTAGGACAGATGAACACTGAAGCTTTCTTT	CASRDKLGQMNTEAFF
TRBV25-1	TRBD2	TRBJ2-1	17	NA	TGTGCCAGCAGTGAAGGCGGTAGCGGGAGACCTTACAATGAGCAGTTCTTC	CASSEGGSGRPYNEQFF
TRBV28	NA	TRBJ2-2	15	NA	TGTGCCAGCAGTCAGCCTAGTCTTGGCGTCGGGGAGCTGTTTTTT	CASSQPSLGVGELFF
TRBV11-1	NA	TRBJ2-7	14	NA	TGTGCCAGCAGCTTAGACGAGTACTCCTACGAGCAGTACTTC	CASSLDEYSYEQYF
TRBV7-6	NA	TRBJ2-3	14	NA	TGTGCCAGCAGCCCACTAGGAATCGGAGATACGCAGTATTTT	CASSPLGIGDTQYF
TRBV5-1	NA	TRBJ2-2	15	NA	TGCGCCAGCAGAGGCTCCGCGGGGAACACCGGGGAGCTGTTTTTT	CASRGSAGNTGELFF
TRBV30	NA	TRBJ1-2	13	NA	TGTGCCTGGGACAGGCAGGGTTACTATGGCTACACCTTC	CAWDRQGYYGYTF
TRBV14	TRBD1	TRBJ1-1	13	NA	TGTGCCAGCAGCTCACAGGGGGGAACTGAAGCTTTCTTT	CASSSQGGTEAFF
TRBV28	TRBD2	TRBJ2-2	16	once	TGTGCCAGCAGTTTGTGGCGGGAGGGGGACACCGGGGAGCTGTTTTTT	CASSLWREGDTGELFF
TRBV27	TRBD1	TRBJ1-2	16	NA	TGTGCCAGCAGCTCCAGAACCCAGGGACAGGGTTATGGCTACACCTTC	CASSSRTQGQGYGYTF
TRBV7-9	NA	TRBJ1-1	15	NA	TGTGCCAGCAGCTTAGCGGTCGGACAGAACACTGAAGCTTTCTTT	CASSLAVGQNTEAFF
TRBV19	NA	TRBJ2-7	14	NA	TGTGCCACCCCCGGAGGGCCCATCTCCTACGAGCAGTACTTC	CATPGGPISYEQYF
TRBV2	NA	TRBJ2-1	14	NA	TGTGCCAGCACGGCGGGTGTAGGATACAATGAGCAGTTCTTC	CASTAGVGYNEQFF
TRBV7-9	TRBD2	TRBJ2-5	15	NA	TGTGCCAGCAGCCCCGCACTAGCGGCTAAAGAGACCCAGTACTTC	CASSPALAAKETQYF
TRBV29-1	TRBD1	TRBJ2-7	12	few	TGCAGCGTTGCGACAGGGTCCTACGAGCAGTACTTC	CSVATGSYEQYF
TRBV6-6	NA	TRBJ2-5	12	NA	TGTGCCAGCACGGACAGCGGAGGGACCCAGTACTTC	CASTDSGGTQYF
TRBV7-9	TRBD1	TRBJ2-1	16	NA	TGTGCCAGCAGCTTCTGGACGACAGGGGCCTACAATGAGCAGTTCTTC	CASSFWTTGAYNEQFF
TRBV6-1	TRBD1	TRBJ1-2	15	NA	TGTGCCAGCAGAGATGACAGGGGGCATGGATATGGCTACACCTTC	CASRDDRGHGYGYTF
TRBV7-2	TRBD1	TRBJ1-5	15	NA	TGTGCCAGCAGCTCAGGGGGCATCTTCAATCAGCCCCAGCATTTT	CASSSGGIFNQPQHF
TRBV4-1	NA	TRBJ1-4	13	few	TGCGCCAGCAGCCAAGCGGTTAATGAAAAACTGTTTTTT	CASSQAVNEKLFF
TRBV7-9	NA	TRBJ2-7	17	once	TGTGCCAGCAGCTTGGGGGACATAATTGACTTGTCCTACGAGCAGTACTTC	CASSLGDIIDLSYEQYF
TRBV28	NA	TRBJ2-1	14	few	TGTGCCAGCAGTTTAACCGGGACCTACAATGAGCAGTTCTTC	CASSLTGTYNEQFF
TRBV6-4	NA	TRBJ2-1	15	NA	TGTGCCAGCAACCCGACACCCGGCTCCTACAATGAGCAGTTCTTC	CASNPTPGSYNEQFF